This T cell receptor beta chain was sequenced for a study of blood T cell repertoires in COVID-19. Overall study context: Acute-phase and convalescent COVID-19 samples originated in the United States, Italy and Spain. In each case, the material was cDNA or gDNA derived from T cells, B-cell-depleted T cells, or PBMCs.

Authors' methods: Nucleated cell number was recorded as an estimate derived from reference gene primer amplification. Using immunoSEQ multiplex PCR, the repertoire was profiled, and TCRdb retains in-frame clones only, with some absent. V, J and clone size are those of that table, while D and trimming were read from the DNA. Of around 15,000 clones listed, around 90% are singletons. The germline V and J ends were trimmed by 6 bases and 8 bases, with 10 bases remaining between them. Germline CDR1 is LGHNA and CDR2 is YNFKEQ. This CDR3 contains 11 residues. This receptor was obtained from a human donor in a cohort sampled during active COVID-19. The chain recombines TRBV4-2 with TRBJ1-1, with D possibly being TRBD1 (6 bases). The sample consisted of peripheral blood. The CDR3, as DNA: TGTGCCAGCAGTTATACAGGGGAAGCTTTCTTT. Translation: CASSYTGEAFF.